Described below is a single T cell receptor beta chain sequence and its context. What it binds is unknown. Sequenced by immunoSEQ multiplex PCR; TCRdb stores in-frame clones only, minus some. The top ten hold less than 1.2% of the sample, which has about 200,000 clones, under 95% seen once. The record originates from a study of T cell responses to AZD1222 COVID-19 vaccine. Study-level findings and limits: There were mostly white British donors and more females than males, and clonal diversity was possibly underestimated. Across spike, vaccine-associated CD4 TCRs were found, dominant at 160-218 and 743-854. Spike-specific TCR depth and breadth grew after two AZD1222 doses. Repertoires were obtained only post-peak T cell response.

CDR3 length equals 13 residues. The V end lost 4 bases, the J end lost 6 bases, and 11 bases lay between the germline ends. The V gene's germline CDR1 is SGHRS and CDR2 YFSETQ. This specimen was peripheral blood, taken 28 days after the second AZD1222 dose. This receptor was obtained from an adult who received the AZD1222 COVID-19 vaccine. The chain carries TRBV5-1 and TRBJ2-1; the D is unclear. In nucleotides, the CDR3 is TGCGCCAGCAGCCTCGGCAATACCAATGAGCAGTTCTTC. Translating gives CASSLGNTNEQFF.